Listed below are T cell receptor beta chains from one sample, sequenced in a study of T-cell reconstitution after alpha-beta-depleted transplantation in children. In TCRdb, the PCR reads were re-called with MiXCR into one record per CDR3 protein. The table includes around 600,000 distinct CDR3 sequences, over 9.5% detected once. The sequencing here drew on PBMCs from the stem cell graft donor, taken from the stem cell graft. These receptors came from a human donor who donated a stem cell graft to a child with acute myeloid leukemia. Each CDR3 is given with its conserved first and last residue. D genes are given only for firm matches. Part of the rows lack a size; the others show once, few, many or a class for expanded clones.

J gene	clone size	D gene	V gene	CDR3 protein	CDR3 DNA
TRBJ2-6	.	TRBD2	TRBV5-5	CASSLLAGDSGANVLTF	TGTGCCAGCAGCTTACTAGCGGGAGACTCTGGGGCCAACGTCCTGACTTTC
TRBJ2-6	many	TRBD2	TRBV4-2	CASSPKGLAGVGSGANVLTF	TGTGCCAGCAGCCCAAAAGGACTAGCGGGAGTTGGCTCTGGGGCCAACGTCCTGACTTTC
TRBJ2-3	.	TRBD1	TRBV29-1	CSVEDRGPDTRYF	TGCAGCGTTGAAGACAGGGGGCCAGATACGCGGTATTTT
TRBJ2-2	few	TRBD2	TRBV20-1	CSASLAGDITGELFF	TGCAGTGCTAGTCTAGCGGGAGATATCACCGGGGAGCTGTTTTTT
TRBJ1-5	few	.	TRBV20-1	CSASDNSNQPQHF	TGCAGTGCTTCGGACAATAGCAATCAGCCCCAGCATTTT
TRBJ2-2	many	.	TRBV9	CASSVKPTQSTGELFF	TGTGCCAGCAGCGTAAAACCAACCCAATCAACCGGGGAGCTGTTTTTT
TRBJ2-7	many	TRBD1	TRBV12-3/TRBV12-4	CASSLQAPRTGEAYEQYF	TGTGCCAGCAGTTTACAGGCGCCCCGGACAGGGGAGGCCTACGAGCAGTACTTC
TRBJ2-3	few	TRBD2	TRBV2	CASIRSGGFSTDTQYF	TGTGCCAGCATTCGTAGCGGGGGTTTTAGCACAGATACGCAGTATTTT
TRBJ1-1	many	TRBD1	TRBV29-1	CSVILTGGGTEAFF	TGCAGCGTGATTCTCACAGGGGGCGGCACTGAAGCTTTCTTT
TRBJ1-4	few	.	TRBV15	CATSERVGKTNEKLFF	TGTGCCACCAGCGAAAGGGTTGGCAAGACTAATGAAAAACTGTTTTTT